The 3 T cell receptor beta chains in this list originate from one sample, sequenced in a study of control samples from healthy donors and cancer patients. TCRdb's copy holds only in-frame clones and misses some; the assay was immunoSEQ multiplex PCR. Here the sample spans about 75,000 clones, 90% to 95% being singletons. Sequences were obtained from blood. The receptors originated from a woman in her thirties or forties in good health.

This chain uses TRBV19 with TRBJ1-5; possible D gene TRBD1, 5 bases. Trimming removed 3 bases at V and 7 bases at J, with 16 bases between. Germline V gives CDR1 LNHDA, CDR2 SQIVND (reference sequence). This CDR3 is 15 amino acids long. The CDR3 protein is CASSMDLGADQPQHF. In DNA, the CDR3 is TGTGCCAGTAGTATGGACCTAGGGGCGGACCAGCCCCAGCATTTT.

V gene TRBV21-1 combines with J gene TRBJ2-1; the table's D gene call, TRBD2, was not cross checked with the DNA. TRBV21-1 is a pseudogene. This CDR3 comprises 16 residues. The CDR3: CASSKVLAGEGNEQFF. Written as DNA, the CDR3 is TGTGCCAGCAGCAAAGTATTAGCGGGAGAGGGCAATGAGCAGTTCTTC.

The CDR3 region has the DNA TGTGCCAGCTCGGAGGGACAGACCCCGATCTTGGGCAATCAGCCCCAGCATTTT. It is translated as CASSEGQTPILGNQPQHF. The chain uses TRBV5-8 and TRBJ1-5; 7 nucleotides match TRBD1. This CDR3 is 18 amino acids long. The germline gives CDR1 SGHTS, CDR2 YDEGEE. The trim removed 7 bases at V and 2 bases at J, leaving 18 bases unmatched.